The table lists the clone carrying this T cell receptor beta chain with many counts. Its specificity is not known. The data belong to a study of CD8 T cells in ankylosing spondylitis. Study-wide results and limits: Certain motif variants had earlier appeared in reactive arthritis synovial fluid and blood.

TCRdb used MiXCR to reprocess the 5' RACE reads, holding one entry per CDR3 protein. The sample yields about 240,000 distinct CDR3 sequences, around 10% seen once. The junction had 19 bases not matched to a gene; V was cut back by 3 bases and J by 14 bases. The CDR3 spans 16 residues. Germline CDR1 and CDR2: MNHEY and SVGEGT. The material sequenced was blood, either unsorted or a sorted T cell fraction (not recorded which). This clonotype was obtained from a male donor with ankylosing spondylitis or in good health (not recorded which). J is TRBJ2-3 and V is TRBV6-2 or TRBV6-3, with TRBD2 matching over 8 bases. The CDR3 loop is CASSYTLTQGLEERYF. The DNA for the CDR3 is TGTGCCAGCAGTTATACCCTAACCCAGGGACTAGAGGAGCGGTATTTT.